The 10 T cell receptor beta chains below were found in one sample sequenced in a study of blood T cell repertoires in COVID-19. Assay: immunoSEQ multiplex PCR; the TCRdb copy retains only in-frame clones and omits some. The sample lists roughly 70,000 clones; 80% to 95% were seen once. The sample was peripheral blood. All receptors come from a human donor in a cohort sampled during active COVID-19.

V and J are TRBV12-3 or TRBV12-4 and TRBJ1-1; D is ambiguous. The CDR3 is 11 amino acids. V shed 5 bases and J shed 6 bases, with 7 bases lying between them. The CDR3 sequence: CASSVSAEAFF. CDR3 bases: TGTGCCAGCAGTGTGTCAGCTGAAGCTTTCTTT.

The CDR3 region is CASRAGVPNEQFF. The DNA for the CDR3 is TGCGCCAGCAGGGCGGGCGTCCCGAATGAGCAGTTCTTC. The chain links TRBV5-1 to TRBJ2-1; D is perhaps TRBD2 (5 bases). Per germline, CDR1 SGHRS and CDR2 YFSETQ. CDR3 length equals 13 residues. V was shortened by 5 bases and J by 7 bases, with 13 bases between the two germline ends.

V usage is TRBV6-1 and J usage is TRBJ1-4, with 11 bases aligning to TRBD1. The CDR3 spans 18 residues. The germline CDR1 and CDR2 sequences are MNHNS and SASEGT. V lost 4 bases to trimming and J lost 5 bases; unmatched junction nucleotides: 12. The CDR3 sequence is CASSGDRGSPMRNEKLFF. The CDR3, as DNA: TGTGCCAGCAGTGGGGACAGGGGGTCCCCTATGAGGAATGAAAAACTGTTTTTT.

The J gene is TRBJ2-5, the V gene TRBV30, with D perhaps TRBD1 (6 bases). The CDR3 is 14 residues long. V was clipped by 2 bases and J by 4 bases, with 14 bases between them. Germline CDR1 reads GTSNPN; CDR2 reads SVGIG (reference sequence). This chain's CDR3 is CAWSTTGLAETQYF. In nucleotides, the CDR3 is TGTGCCTGGAGTACGACAGGTTTGGCAGAGACCCAGTACTTC.

The J gene is TRBJ1-2, the V gene TRBV7-9; unclear D gene. CDR1 and CDR2 from the germline V gene are SEHNR and FQNEAQ (reference sequence). V was cut by 3 bases and J by 7 bases, with 18 bases left in between. The CDR3 covers 15 residues. CDR3 amino acids: CASSFEVSQAGGYTF. In nucleotides, the CDR3 is TGTGCCAGCAGCTTCGAGGTTTCGCAGGCGGGTGGCTACACCTTC.

V usage is TRBV10-1 and J usage is TRBJ2-5; possible D gene TRBD1, 5 bases. V lost 4 bases, J lost 5 bases, and 11 bases lay in between. CDR1 is WNHNN, CDR2 SYGVQD, per germline (reference sequence). CDR3 length: 13 amino acids. CDR3 DNA: TGCGCCAGCAGTGGGGCAGGGCCGGAGACCCAGTACTTC. This gives the protein CASSGAGPETQYF.

The rearrangement links TRBV5-1 to TRBJ1-4; D is unclear. Germline assignment: CDR1 SGHRS and CDR2 YFSETQ. The germline V and J ends were trimmed by 4 bases and 6 bases, with 16 bases remaining between them. This CDR3 contains 15 residues. CDR3 sequence: CASSPGTRADEKLFF. The DNA of the CDR3 is TGCGCCAGCAGCCCCGGCACTCGTGCGGATGAAAAACTGTTTTTT. The whole variable domain, remainder taken from reference TRBV5-1 and TRBJ1-4, is KAGVTQTPRYLIKTRGQQVTLSCSPISGHRSVSWYQQTPGQGLQFLFEYFSETQRNKGNFPGRFSGRQFSNSRSEMNVSTLELGDSALYLCASSPGTRADEKLFFGSGTQLSVL.

The chain's CDR3 is CASSEGGSSRGSYTF. For the CDR3, the DNA is TGTGCCAGCAGCGAGGGGGGGAGTTCAAGGGGAAGCTACACCTTC. The V gene is TRBV9, the J gene TRBJ1-2; a weak D match, TRBD1 (6 bases). V lost 3 bases, J lost 9 bases, and 21 bases lay in between. CDR1 is SGDLS and CDR2 is YYNGEE in the germline V gene. The CDR3 is 15 amino acids.

The chain is built from TRBV3-1 (or the pseudogene TRBV3-2) and TRBJ1-4; TRBD1 matches 10 bases. V dropped 5 bases and J dropped 10; count of bases not matched to a gene: 7. This CDR3 region has 14 residues. The germline CDR1 and CDR2 sequences are LGHDT and YNNKEL (reference sequence). Written as DNA, the CDR3 is TGTGCCAGCAGCTCTGACAGGGGGCACGTAAAACTGTTTTTT. It encodes CASSSDRGHVKLFF.

The chain employs TRBV7-2 and TRBJ2-7; 8 bases are a match to TRBD1. Germline V lookup: CDR1 SGHTA, CDR2 FQGNSA. The CDR3 has 13 residues. V trimming: 1 base; J trimming: 6 bases; junction bases outside the gene matches: 2. The CDR3 protein is CASSLEDRVEQYF. CDR3 sequence (DNA): TGTGCCAGCAGCTTAGAGGACAGGGTCGAGCAGTACTTC.